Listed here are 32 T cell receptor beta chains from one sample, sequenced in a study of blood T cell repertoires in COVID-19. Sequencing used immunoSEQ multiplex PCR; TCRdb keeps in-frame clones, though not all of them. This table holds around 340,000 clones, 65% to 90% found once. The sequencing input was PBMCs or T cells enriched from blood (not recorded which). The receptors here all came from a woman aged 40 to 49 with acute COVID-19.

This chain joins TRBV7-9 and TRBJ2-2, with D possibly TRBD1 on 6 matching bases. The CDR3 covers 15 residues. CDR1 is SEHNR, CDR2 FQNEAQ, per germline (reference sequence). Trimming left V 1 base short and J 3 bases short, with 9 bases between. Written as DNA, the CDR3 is TGTGCCAGCAGCTTAGGGGACACCTACACCGGGGAGCTGTTTTTT. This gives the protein CASSLGDTYTGELFF.

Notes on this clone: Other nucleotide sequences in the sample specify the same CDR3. CDR3 nucleotide sequence: TGCAGCGTGAGGGAGGGAGTGTACGAGCAGTACTTC. This translates into CSVREGVYEQYF. The gene calls are TRBV29-1 and TRBJ2-7; 7 bases align to TRBD2. The CDR3 runs to 12 residues. Germline V gives CDR1 SQVTM, CDR2 ANQGSEA. The trim removed 6 bases at V and 4 bases at J, leaving 6 bases unmatched.

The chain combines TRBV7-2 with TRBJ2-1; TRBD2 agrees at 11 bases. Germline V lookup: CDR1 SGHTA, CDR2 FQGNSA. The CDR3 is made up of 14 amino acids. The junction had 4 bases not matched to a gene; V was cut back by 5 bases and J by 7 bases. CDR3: CASSLGTSGNEQFF. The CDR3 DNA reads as TGTGCCAGCAGCCTCGGGACTAGCGGAAATGAGCAGTTCTTC. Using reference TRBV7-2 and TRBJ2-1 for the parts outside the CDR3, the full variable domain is GAGVSQSPSNKVTEKGKDVELRCDPISGHTALYWYRQSLGQGLEFLIYFQGNSAPDKSGLPSDRFSAERTGGSVSTLTIQRTQQEDSAVYLCASSLGTSGNEQFFGPGTRLTVL.

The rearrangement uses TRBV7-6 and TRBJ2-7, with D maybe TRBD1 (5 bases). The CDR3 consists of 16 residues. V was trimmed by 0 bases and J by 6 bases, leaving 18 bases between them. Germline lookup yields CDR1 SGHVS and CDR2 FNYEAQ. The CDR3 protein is CASSLAQAASPREQYF. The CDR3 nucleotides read TGTGCCAGCAGCTTAGCACAGGCGGCGTCCCCTCGCGAGCAGTACTTC.

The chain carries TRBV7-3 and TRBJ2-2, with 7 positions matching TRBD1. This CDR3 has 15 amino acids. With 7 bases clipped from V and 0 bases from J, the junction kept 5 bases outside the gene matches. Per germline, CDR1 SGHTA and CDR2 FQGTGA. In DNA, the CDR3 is TGTGCCAGCAAAAAGGGGGCCGCGAACACCGGGGAGCTGTTTTTT. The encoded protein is CASKKGAANTGELFF.

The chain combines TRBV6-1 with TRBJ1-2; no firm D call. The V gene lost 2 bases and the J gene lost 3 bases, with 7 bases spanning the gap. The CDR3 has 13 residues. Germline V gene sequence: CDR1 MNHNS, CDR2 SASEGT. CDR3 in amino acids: CASSELRHYGYTF. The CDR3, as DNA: TGTGCCAGCAGTGAACTGAGGCACTATGGCTACACCTTC.

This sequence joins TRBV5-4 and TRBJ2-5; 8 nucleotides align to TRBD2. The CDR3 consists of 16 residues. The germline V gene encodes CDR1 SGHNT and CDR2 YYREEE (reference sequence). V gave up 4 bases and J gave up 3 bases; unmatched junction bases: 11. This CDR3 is CASSEPGGERKETQYF. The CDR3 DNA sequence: TGTGCCAGCAGCGAGCCCGGGGGGGAGCGGAAAGAGACCCAGTACTTC.

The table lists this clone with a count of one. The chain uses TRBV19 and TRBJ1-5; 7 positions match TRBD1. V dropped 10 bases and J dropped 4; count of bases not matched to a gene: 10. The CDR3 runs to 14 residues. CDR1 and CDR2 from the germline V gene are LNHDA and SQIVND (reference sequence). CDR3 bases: TGTGCCACCCGGGACAGCTCAATAAATCAGCCCCAGCATTTT. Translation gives CATRDSSINQPQHF.

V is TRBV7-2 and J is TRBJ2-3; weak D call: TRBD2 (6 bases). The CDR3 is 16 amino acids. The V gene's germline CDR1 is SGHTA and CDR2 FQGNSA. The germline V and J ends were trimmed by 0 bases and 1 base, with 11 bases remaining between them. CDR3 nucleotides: TGTGCCAGCAGCTTAGCGGGGGGATTCGGCACAGATACGCAGTATTTT. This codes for CASSLAGGFGTDTQYF.

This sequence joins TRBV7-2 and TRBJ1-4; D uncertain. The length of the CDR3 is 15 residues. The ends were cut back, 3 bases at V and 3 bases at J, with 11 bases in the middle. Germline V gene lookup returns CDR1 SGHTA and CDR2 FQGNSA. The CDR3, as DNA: TGTGCCAGCAGCTTTAGTGGAGTCCCTAATGAAAAACTGTTTTTT. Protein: CASSFSGVPNEKLFF.

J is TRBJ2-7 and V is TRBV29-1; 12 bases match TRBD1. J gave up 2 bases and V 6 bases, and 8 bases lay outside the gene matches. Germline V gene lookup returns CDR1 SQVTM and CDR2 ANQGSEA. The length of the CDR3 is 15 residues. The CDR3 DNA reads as TGCAGCGTCGCTGCCGGGACAGGGGGCACCTACGAGCAGTACTTC. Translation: CSVAAGTGGTYEQYF.

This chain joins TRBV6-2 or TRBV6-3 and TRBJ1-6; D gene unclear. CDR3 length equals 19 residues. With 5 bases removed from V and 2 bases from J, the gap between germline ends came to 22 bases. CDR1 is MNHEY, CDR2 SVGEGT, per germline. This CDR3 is CASSRKGSGTFAYNSPLHF. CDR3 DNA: TGTGCCAGCAGTCGCAAAGGCTCAGGTACCTTCGCCTATAATTCACCCCTCCACTTT.

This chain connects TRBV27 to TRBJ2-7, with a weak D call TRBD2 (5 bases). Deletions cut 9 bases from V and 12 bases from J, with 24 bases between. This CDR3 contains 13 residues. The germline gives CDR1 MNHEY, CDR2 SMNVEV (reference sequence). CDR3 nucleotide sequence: TGTGCCAGGATTCAAGAGAGGGTGGCCGGAGGGTACTTC. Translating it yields CARIQERVAGGYF.

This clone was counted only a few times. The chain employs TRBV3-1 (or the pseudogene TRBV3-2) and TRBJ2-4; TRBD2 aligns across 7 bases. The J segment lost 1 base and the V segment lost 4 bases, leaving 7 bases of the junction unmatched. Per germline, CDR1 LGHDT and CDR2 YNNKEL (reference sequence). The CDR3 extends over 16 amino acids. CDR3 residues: CASSPRAGGAKNIQYF. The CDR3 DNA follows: TGTGCCAGCAGCCCCCGCGCCGGGGGGGCCAAAAACATTCAGTACTTC.

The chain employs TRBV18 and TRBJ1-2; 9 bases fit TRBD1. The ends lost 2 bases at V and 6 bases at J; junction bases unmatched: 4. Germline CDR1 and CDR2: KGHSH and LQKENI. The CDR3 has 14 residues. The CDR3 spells CASSPTTGGNGYTF. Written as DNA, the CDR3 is TGTGCCAGCTCACCAACCACAGGGGGCAATGGCTACACCTTC.

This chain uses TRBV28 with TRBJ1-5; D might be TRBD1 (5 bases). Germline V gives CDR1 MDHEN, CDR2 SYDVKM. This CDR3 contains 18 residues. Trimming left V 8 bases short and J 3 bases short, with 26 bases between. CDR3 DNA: TGTGCCAGCGGACACTTGACGGCAGACGTCTGGGACAATCAGCCCCAGCATTTT. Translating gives CASGHLTADVWDNQPQHF. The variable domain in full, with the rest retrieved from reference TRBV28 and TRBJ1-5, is DVKVTQSSRYLVKRTGEKVFLECVQDMDHENMFWYRQDPGLGLRLIYFSYDVKMKEKGDIPEGYSVSREKKERFSLILESASTNQTSMYLCASGHLTADVWDNQPQHFGDGTRLSIL.

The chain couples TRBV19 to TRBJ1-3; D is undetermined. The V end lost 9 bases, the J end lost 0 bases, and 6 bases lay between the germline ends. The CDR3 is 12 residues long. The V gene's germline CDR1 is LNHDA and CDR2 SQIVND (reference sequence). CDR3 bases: TGTGCCAGCCGTTACTCTGGAAACACCATATATTTT. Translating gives CASRYSGNTIYF.

The CDR3 nucleotides are TGTGCCAGCAGCCAAAACAGGGGGCAAGGGTACGAGCAGTACTTC. It specifies CASSQNRGQGYEQYF. V and J are TRBV7-9 and TRBJ2-7; TRBD1 matches 9 bases. This CDR3 has 15 residues. Germline loops: CDR1 SEHNR, CDR2 FQNEAQ (reference sequence). Trimming removed 5 bases from V and 4 bases from J; junction bases left unmatched: 9.

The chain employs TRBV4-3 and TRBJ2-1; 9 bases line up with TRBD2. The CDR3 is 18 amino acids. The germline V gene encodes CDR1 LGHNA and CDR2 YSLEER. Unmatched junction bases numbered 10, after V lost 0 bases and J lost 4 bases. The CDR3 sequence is CASSQDYGSGGAYNEQFF. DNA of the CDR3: TGCGCCAGCAGCCAAGATTATGGTAGCGGGGGAGCTTACAATGAGCAGTTCTTC.

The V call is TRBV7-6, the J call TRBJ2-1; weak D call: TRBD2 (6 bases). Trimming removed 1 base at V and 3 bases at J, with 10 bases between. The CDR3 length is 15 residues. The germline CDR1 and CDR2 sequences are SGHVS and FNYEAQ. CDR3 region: CASSLGGEYYNEQFF. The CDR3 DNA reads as TGTGCCAGCAGCTTAGGGGGGGAATACTACAATGAGCAGTTCTTC.

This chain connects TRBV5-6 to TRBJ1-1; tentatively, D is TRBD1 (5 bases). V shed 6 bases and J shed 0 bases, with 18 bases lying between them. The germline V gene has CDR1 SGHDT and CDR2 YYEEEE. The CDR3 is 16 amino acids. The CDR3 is CASIRQGGGMNTEAFF. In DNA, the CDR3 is TGTGCCAGCATCCGGCAGGGAGGTGGAATGAACACTGAAGCTTTCTTT.

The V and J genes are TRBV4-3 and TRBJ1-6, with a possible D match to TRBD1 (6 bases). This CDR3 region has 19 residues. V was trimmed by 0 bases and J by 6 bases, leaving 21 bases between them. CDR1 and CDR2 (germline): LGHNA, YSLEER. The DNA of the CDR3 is TGCGCCAGCAGCCAAGAGAAGATCCTGGACAGTTTCCCTAATTCACCCCTCCACTTT. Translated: CASSQEKILDSFPNSPLHF.

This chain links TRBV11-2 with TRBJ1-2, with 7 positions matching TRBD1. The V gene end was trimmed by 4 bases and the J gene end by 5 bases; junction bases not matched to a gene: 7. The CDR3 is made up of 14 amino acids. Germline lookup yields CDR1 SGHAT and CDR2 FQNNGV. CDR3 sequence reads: CASSSVTGRYGYTF. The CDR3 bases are TGTGCCAGCAGCTCTGTGACAGGGCGGTATGGCTACACCTTC.

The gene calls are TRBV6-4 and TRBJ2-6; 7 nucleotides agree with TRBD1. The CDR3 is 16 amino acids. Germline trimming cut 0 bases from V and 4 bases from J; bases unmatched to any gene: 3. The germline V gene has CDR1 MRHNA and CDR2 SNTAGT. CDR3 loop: CASSDSQGVGANVLTF. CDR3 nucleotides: TGTGCCAGCAGTGACTCTCAGGGGGTCGGGGCCAACGTCCTGACTTTC.

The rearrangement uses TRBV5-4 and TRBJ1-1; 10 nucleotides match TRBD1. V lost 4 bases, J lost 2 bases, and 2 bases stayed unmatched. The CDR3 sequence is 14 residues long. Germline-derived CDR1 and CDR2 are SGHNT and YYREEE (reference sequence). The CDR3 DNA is TGTGCCAGCAGCCGACAGGGGGCAAACACTGAAGCTTTCTTT. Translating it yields CASSRQGANTEAFF.

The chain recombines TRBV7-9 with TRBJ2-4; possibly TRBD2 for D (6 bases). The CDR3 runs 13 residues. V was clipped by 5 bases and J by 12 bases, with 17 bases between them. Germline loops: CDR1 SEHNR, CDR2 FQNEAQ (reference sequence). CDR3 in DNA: TGTGCCAGCAGCCCTACCGAGCGGGCCGCTCAGTACTTC. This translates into CASSPTERAAQYF.

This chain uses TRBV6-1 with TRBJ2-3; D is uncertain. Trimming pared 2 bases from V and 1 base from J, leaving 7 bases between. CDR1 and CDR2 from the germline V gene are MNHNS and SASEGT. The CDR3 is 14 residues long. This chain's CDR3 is CASSETAGTDTQYF. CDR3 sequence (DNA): TGTGCCAGCAGTGAAACCGCGGGCACAGATACGCAGTATTTT.

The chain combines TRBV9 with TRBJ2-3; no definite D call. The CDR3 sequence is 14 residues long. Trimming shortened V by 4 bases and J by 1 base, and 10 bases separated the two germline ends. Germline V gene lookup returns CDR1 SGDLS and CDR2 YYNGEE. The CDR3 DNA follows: TGTGCCAGCAGCCCTCGACTTGGCACAGATACGCAGTATTTT. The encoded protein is CASSPRLGTDTQYF.

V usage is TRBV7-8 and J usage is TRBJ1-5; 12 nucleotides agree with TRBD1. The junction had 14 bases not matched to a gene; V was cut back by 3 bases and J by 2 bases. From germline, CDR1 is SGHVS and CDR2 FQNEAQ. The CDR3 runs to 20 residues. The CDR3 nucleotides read TGTGCCAGCAGCTTTGCCGCGGGACAGGGGGCCGGTTGGGGCAATCAGCCCCAGCATTTT. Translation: CASSFAAGQGAGWGNQPQHF.

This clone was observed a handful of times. CDR3 protein: CASSQGPLAGVGELFF. CDR3 DNA sequence: TGTGCCAGCAGCCAAGGTCCACTAGCGGGAGTCGGGGAGCTGTTTTTT. This chain connects TRBV4-2 to TRBJ2-2; 11 bases match TRBD2. Losses at the gene ends were 1 base for V and 7 bases for J; bases not matched to a gene: 5. The CDR3 spans 16 residues. CDR1 and CDR2 (germline): LGHNA, YNFKEQ.

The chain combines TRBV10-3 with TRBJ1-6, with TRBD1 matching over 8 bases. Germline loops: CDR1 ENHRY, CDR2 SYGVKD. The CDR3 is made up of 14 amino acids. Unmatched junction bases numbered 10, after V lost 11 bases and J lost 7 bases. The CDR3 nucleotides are TGTGCCGCCCGGCAGGGACAGGTGAATTCACCCCTCCACTTT. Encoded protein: CAARQGQVNSPLHF.

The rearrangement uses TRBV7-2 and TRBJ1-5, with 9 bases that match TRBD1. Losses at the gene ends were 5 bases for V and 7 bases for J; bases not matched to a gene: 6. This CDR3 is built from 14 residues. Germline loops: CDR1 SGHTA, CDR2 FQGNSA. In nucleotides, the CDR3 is TGTGCCAGCAGCCCACAGGGGGCGGGACAGCCCCAGCATTTT. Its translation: CASSPQGAGQPQHF.